This TCR beta chain derives from a study of T-cell memory formation after mild COVID-19. Study-level findings and limits: Clones contracting over day 15 to 85 were CD4/CD8 balanced, with later expanders leaning CD4+. Shrinking CD4+ clones resided mostly in CM and EM, and CD8+ ones in EMRA.

This clonotype was seen a few times. The target antigen is unknown. There are 16 residues in the CDR3. Trimming cost V 4 bases and J 8 bases; bases outside gene matches: 14. Germline CDR1 MNHEY, CDR2 SVGEGT. TCRdb re-analysed the 5' RACE reads in MiXCR, keeping a single row per CDR3 protein. The sample has hundreds of thousands of distinct CDR3 sequences; about a fifth are singletons. The chain joins TRBV6-2 or TRBV6-3 to TRBJ1-2, with TRBD1 identical over 9 bases. The sequencing sample was made of PBMCs or a T cell subset sorted from them (not recorded which). The TCR comes from an adult woman who had mild COVID-19 (a few samples of this study predate the infection). Cell type and time point are not known. The CDR3 DNA reads as TGTGCCAGCAGTTCCGGGACAGGGATGGGAACGGACGGCTACACCTTC. Translation gives CASSSGTGMGTDGYTF.